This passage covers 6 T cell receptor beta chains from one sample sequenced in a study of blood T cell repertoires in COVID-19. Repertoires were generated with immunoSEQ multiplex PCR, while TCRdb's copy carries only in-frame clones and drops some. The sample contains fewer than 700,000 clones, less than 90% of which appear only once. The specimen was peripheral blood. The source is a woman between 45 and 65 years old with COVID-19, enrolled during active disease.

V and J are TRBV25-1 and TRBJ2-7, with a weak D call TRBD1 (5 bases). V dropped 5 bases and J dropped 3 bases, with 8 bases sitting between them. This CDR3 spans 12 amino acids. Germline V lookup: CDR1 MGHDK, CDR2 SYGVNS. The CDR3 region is CASSQGDYEQYF. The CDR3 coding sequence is TGTGCCAGCAGTCAAGGGGACTACGAGCAGTACTTC.

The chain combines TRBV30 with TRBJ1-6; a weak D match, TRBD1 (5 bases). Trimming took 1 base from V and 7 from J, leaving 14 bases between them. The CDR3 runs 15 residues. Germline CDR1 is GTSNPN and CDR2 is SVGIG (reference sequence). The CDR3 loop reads CAWSADSASNSPLHF. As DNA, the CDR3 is TGTGCCTGGAGTGCCGACAGTGCCTCCAATTCACCCCTCCACTTT.

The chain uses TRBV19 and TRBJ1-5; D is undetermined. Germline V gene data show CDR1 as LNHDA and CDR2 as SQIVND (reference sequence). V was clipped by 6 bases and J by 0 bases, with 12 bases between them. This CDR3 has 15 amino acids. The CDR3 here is CASRWRLHSNQPQHF. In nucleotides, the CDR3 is TGTGCCAGTAGATGGAGACTTCATAGCAATCAGCCCCAGCATTTT.

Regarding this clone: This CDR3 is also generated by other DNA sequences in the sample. The CDR3 region has the DNA TGTGCCTGGAGACAGGGTGGCAATCAGCCCCAGCATTTT. Encoded protein: CAWRQGGNQPQHF. The chain is built from TRBV30 and TRBJ1-5, with a weak D call TRBD1 (6 bases). CDR3 size: 13 residues. Deletions cut 3 bases from V and 2 bases from J, with 8 bases between. The germline V gene has CDR1 GTSNPN and CDR2 SVGIG (reference sequence).

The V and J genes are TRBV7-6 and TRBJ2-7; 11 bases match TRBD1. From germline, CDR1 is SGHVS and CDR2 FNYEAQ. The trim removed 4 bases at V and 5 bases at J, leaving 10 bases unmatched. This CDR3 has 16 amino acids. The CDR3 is CASSSLFGQGADEQYF. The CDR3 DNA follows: TGTGCCAGCAGCTCCCTATTTGGACAGGGGGCAGACGAGCAGTACTTC.

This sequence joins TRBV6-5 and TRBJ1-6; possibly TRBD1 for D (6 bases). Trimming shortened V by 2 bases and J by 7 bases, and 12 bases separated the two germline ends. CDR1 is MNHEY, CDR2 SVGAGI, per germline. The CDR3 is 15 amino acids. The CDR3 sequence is CASSYSRGQNSPLHF. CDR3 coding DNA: TGTGCCAGCAGTTACAGCCGAGGACAGAATTCACCCCTCCACTTT.